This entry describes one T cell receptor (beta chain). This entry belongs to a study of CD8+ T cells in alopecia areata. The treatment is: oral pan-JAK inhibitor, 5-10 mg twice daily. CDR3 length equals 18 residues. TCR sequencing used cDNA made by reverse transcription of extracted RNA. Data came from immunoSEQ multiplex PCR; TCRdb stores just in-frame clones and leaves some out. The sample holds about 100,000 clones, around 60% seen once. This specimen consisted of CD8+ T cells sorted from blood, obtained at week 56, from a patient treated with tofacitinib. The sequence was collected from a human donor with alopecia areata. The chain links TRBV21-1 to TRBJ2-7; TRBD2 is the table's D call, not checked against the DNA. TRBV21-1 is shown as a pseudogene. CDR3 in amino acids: CASSTLGRGAYFSYEQYF. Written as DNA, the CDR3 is TGTGCCAGCAGCACTCTGGGGCGGGGGGCTTACTTCTCCTACGAGCAGTACTTC.